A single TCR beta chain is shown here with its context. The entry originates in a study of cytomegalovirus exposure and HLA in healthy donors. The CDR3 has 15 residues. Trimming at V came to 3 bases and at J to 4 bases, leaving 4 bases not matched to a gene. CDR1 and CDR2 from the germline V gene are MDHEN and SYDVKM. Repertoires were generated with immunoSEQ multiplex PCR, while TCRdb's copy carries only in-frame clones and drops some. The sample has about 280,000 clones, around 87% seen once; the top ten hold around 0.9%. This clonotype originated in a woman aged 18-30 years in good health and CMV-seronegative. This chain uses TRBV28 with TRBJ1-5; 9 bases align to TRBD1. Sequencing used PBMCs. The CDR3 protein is CASSFRTGVNQPQHF. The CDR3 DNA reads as TGTGCCAGCAGTTTCCGGACAGGGGTTAATCAGCCCCAGCATTTT. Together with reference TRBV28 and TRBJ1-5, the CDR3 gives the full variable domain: DVKVTQSSRYLVKRTGEKVFLECVQDMDHENMFWYRQDPGLGLRLIYFSYDVKMKEKGDIPEGYSVSREKKERFSLILESASTNQTSMYLCASSFRTGVNQPQHFGDGTRLSIL.